This T cell receptor (beta chain) was identified during a study of vaccination and CD4 T cells after COVID-19 (dated by TCRdb to between 2021 and 2023). As for the study more broadly: SARS-CoV-2 positivity had been established in the convalescent patients by nasal swab PCR, and mild disease was recorded in about 9 of these patients and severe disease in one. The convalescent cohort comprised six males and four females, including two Hispanic individuals, seven Caucasians, two Asians and one multiracial person. Each participant got two doses of either the Pfizer-BioNTech BNT162b2 vaccine (n=8) or the Moderna mRNA-1273 vaccine (n=2). Post-COVID blood samples from convalescent patients were collected a median of about 110 days after diagnosis, with a range of about 35 to 161 days. Post-vaccine blood samples were collected a median of approximately eleven weeks after the second vaccine dose, ranging from about 13 to 250 days. The cultures were stimulated with overlapping spike peptide pools from SARS-CoV-2 and from the common cold coronaviruses HCoV-NL63, HCoV-OC43 and HCoV-229E. Control cultures received a CEFX viral epitope pool as the positive control, an HIV-1 Nef peptide pool as the negative control, or no peptide. In under twelve COVID-19 convalescent patients and a handful of infection-naive healthy vaccine recipients, researchers compared the spike-specific CD4+ TCR repertoire from before mRNA vaccination with the repertoire from after.

Library preparation employed PCR. At the Johns Hopkins FTIC core, DNA from the cultured CD4+ T cells underwent TCR sequencing with the Oncomine TCR Beta short-read assay. The QIAamp micro DNA kit was used to extract genomic DNA from the cultured CD4+ T cells. The Oncomine TCR Beta libraries from cultured CD4+ T cells were pooled using unique dual indexes and then sequenced on an Illumina iSeq 100. The published analysis was carried out like this. Non-productive sequences were removed, and CDR3s that did not start with C, did not end with F or W, or were shorter than 7 amino acids were discarded. The MANAFEST web application identified antigen-specific clonotypes by comparing peptide-stimulated wells against reference wells and other culture wells. To be called positive, a clone needed an FDR below 0.05, an odds ratio above 5, and a productive frequency above 0.1% in at least two of three replicate wells. Clonotypes that were significantly expanded in both SARS-CoV-2 spike wells and at least one common cold coronavirus spike condition were defined as cross-reactive. Similarity between CDR3 sequences was evaluated in R version 3.6.1 using Levenshtein distances (stringdist) and unrooted phylogenetic trees (ape). In TCRdb, the public reads were trimmed at Q25 with fastp and aligned with MiXCR, with productive beta chains retained. Here each entry gathers all rows of one CDR3 protein and keeps the most common genes and DNA. It is TCRdb's table, rather than the study itself, that gives the V and J calls and clone size. The sample table lists 9,000 to 15,000 distinct CDR3 sequences, more than 55% of them with a count of one. The ten largest clones capture approximately 16% of the sample.

What the study reported, not specific to this receptor: The study included relatively few convalescent patients and did not analyze early timepoints after natural infection. The median number of SARS-CoV-2-reactive clonotypes rose from 21 after infection to 38 after vaccination, but the change was not significant. Of the vaccine-specific clones found in convalescent patients, nearly all (304 of 307) were mono-reactive for SARS-CoV-2 spike instead of being cross-reactive with common cold coronaviruses. Among the post-vaccine SARS-CoV-2-reactive clones in convalescent patients, a median 86.3% showed up only after vaccination, which suggests vaccine-specific priming.

The treatment or condition label here, explained by the study, means: roughly 10-day PBMC culture with coronavirus spike peptide pools or control peptides (ViraFEST assay). The ViraFEST assay was used in the study, in which antigen-specific T cells were expanded with peptide pools and expanded clonotypes were subsequently identified by TCR sequencing. The positive SARS-CoV-2 PCR tests of the convalescent patients were dated from March to December 2020, before the Alpha, Beta and Delta variants emerged in the United States. Each well held around 2.1 million PBMCs cultured with approximately 9.2 ug/ml peptide pools in IMDM containing approximately 5% human AB serum and around 10 IU/ml IL-2. On days 3 and 7, half of the culture medium was replaced with fresh IL-2-containing medium. CD4+ T cells were isolated after around 9 days of culture through negative selection using the EasySep CD4+ T cell isolation kit. Ficoll-Paque Plus gradient centrifugation was used to isolate PBMCs from whole blood, and the isolated PBMCs were then either used fresh or cryopreserved at -140C. Each culture condition was generally run in triplicate wells.

Details on this clonotype: It lacks a known antigen. It has no much larger one-base neighbor in the sample; base qualities were not kept.

There are 20 amino acids in the CDR3, from cysteine to phenylalanine inclusive. Solely the CDR3 DNA is kept, with 60 bases framed from the first base. The chain is made from TRBV21-1 and TRBJ2-4; the table's D gene call, TRBD1, was not cross checked with the DNA. TRBV21-1 is an annotated pseudogene. The source of this sequence is a human donor who had recovered from COVID-19. The specimen sequenced was CD4+ T cells from blood, cultured in vitro. Read as DNA, the sequence is TGTGCCAGCAGCAATCTCTATACAGGACAACAAAATACCCCCAAAAACATTCAGTACTTC. Translated, it reads CASSNLYTGQQNTPKNIQYF.